What follows is one T cell receptor beta chain and its context. CDR1 is SGHRS, CDR2 YFSETQ, per germline. The CDR3 totals 14 residues. Trimming removed 8 bases from V and 2 bases from J, with 17 bases in between. This sample stems from a study of beta chain features in type 1 diabetes. The authors reverse transcribed all of the isolated RNA, so sequencing captured expressed TCRB transcripts. Only in-frame clones appear in the TCRdb table, and some are missing; sequencing was by immunoSEQ multiplex PCR. In the table there are 600,000 to 650,000 clones, 15% of which are singletons. The specimen sequenced was naive CD4+ T cells from blood. The chain is built from TRBV5-1 and TRBJ2-7, with D tentatively TRBD1 (6 bases). The TCR originated in a man aged 18 to 35 in good health. The CDR3 DNA follows: TGCGCCAGTAAGGGGATTCAGGGGCCCTACGAGCAGTACTTC. Translating gives CASKGIQGPYEQYF.